The 17 T cell receptor beta chains below all came from one sample that was sequenced in a study of T cells in severe cutaneous drug reactions. Libraries were made by iRepertoire multiplex PCR with TCR subtype-specific primers for bulk and single-cell sequencing. TCRdb reprocessed the multiplex PCR reads, keeping one entry per CDR3 protein, no DNA. This repertoire includes approximately 2,000 distinct CDR3 sequences. Carbamazepine had induced Stevens-Johnson syndrome or toxic epidermal necrolysis in the sequenced donors. The source material was PBMCs. All receptors derive from a human donor with Stevens-Johnson syndrome, a severe cutaneous drug reaction.

This clonotype is classed as medium-sized by frequency. The chain's CDR3 is CASSDRLAGGQETQYF. V usage is TRBV25-1 and J usage is TRBJ2-5; absent DNA, TCRdb's TRBD2 call cannot be checked. CDR3 size: 16 residues. Germline V gives CDR1 MGHDK, CDR2 SYGVNS. Using reference TRBV25-1 and TRBJ2-5 for the parts outside the CDR3, the full variable domain is EADIYQTPRYLVIGTGKKITLECSQTMGHDKMYWYQQDPGMELHLIHYSYGVNSTEKGDLSSESTVSRIRTEHFPLTLESARPSHTSQYLCASSDRLAGGQETQYFGPGTRLLVL.

Judged by frequency, this clonotype is medium-sized. This chain joins TRBV28 and TRBJ2-2. The CDR3 has 14 amino acids. Germline V gives CDR1 MDHEN, CDR2 SYDVKM. The CDR3 loop is CASSSDFSTGELFF.

This clonotype is large (0.1 to 1%) by frequency. This chain connects TRBV2 to TRBJ1-1. There are 13 residues in the CDR3. The V gene's germline CDR1 is SNHLY and CDR2 FYNNEI. CDR3: CASGKSMNTEAFF.

Measured by frequency, this clonotype is medium-sized. The rearrangement joins TRBV18 to TRBJ1-1; absent DNA, TCRdb's TRBD1 call cannot be checked. This CDR3 is 15 amino acids long. Germline CDR1 reads KGHSH; CDR2 reads LQKENI. The chain's CDR3 is CASSPLDRGNTEAFF. Complete variable domain (other parts from reference TRBV18 and TRBJ1-1): NAGVMQNPRHLVRRRGQEARLRCSPMKGHSHVYWYRQLPEEGLKFMVYLQKENIIDESGMPKERFSAEFPKEGPSILRIQQVVRGDSAAYFCASSPLDRGNTEAFFGQGTRLTVV.

Considering frequency, this clonotype is large. The chain uses TRBV28 and TRBJ1-5. Germline V gene sequence: CDR1 MDHEN, CDR2 SYDVKM. There are 12 residues in the CDR3. CDR3 amino acids: CASSLERQPQHF. Complete variable domain (other parts from reference TRBV28 and TRBJ1-5): DVKVTQSSRYLVKRTGEKVFLECVQDMDHENMFWYRQDPGLGLRLIYFSYDVKMKEKGDIPEGYSVSREKKERFSLILESASTNQTSMYLCASSLERQPQHFGDGTRLSIL.

The chain uses TRBV7-9 and TRBJ2-7; TCRdb's D call of TRBD2 is untestable without DNA. CDR3 size: 15 residues. Germline CDR1 is SEHNR and CDR2 is FQNEAQ (reference sequence). CDR3: CASSLRGRNPYEQYF.

The chain combines TRBV20-1 with TRBJ2-1; the D gene TCRdb calls, TRBD1, cannot be checked with no DNA. The CDR3 totals 16 residues. Germline lookup yields CDR1 DFQATT and CDR2 SNEGSKA (reference sequence). CDR3 amino acids: CSARSPTGDSYNEQFF.

According to its frequency, this clonotype is medium-sized. The V gene is TRBV28, the J gene TRBJ1-5; with no DNA, the TCRdb D assignment of TRBD1 cannot be verified. CDR1 is MDHEN and CDR2 is SYDVKM in the germline V gene. This CDR3 is built from 14 residues. CDR3 amino acids: CASISGQGGQPQHF.

The gene calls are TRBV2 and TRBJ2-7. CDR3 length: 15 amino acids. Per germline, CDR1 SNHLY and CDR2 FYNNEI. The CDR3 reads CASSEAGSSSYEQYF.

In terms of frequency, this clonotype is medium-sized. This sequence joins TRBV28 and TRBJ2-1. Germline V gene sequence: CDR1 MDHEN, CDR2 SYDVKM. There are 17 residues in the CDR3. The CDR3 spells CASSSTLLGSSYNEQFF.

This chain uses TRBV19 with TRBJ2-5. The germline CDR1 and CDR2 sequences are LNHDA and SQIVND (reference sequence). The CDR3 covers 12 residues. The CDR3 protein is CASSTKGETQYF. The full variable domain, completed using reference TRBV19 and TRBJ2-5, is DGGITQSPKYLFRKEGQNVTLSCEQNLNHDAMYWYRQDPGQGLRLIYYSQIVNDFQKGDIAEGYSVSREKKESFPLTVTSAQKNPTAFYLCASSTKGETQYFGPGTRLLVL.

Considering frequency, this clonotype is medium-sized. The J gene is TRBJ2-5, the V gene TRBV28; without DNA, the TCRdb call of TRBD2 cannot be checked. The CDR3 runs 15 residues. CDR1 and CDR2 from the germline V gene are MDHEN and SYDVKM. The CDR3 spells CASSLWDGRRETQYF.

The chain employs TRBV20-1 and TRBJ1-1. The CDR3 totals 15 residues. Germline V gene lookup returns CDR1 DFQATT and CDR2 SNEGSKA (reference sequence). The CDR3: CSARDTGGARTEAFF.

This clonotype shows up as medium-sized by frequency. This chain links TRBV7-2 with TRBJ2-5; the D call from TCRdb, TRBD1, cannot be confirmed without DNA. From germline, CDR1 is SGHTA and CDR2 FQGNSA. The CDR3 is 16 amino acids. The CDR3 protein is CASSSRTGPPGKTQYF.

By frequency, this clonotype registers medium-sized. The chain is built from TRBV12-3 or TRBV12-4 and TRBJ1-1. The CDR3 length is 14 residues. The CDR3 is CASSVGLFGTEAFF.

According to its frequency, this clonotype is large. The chain is built from TRBV6-1 and TRBJ1-5; there is no DNA to check the TCRdb D call of TRBD1. CDR1 and CDR2 from the germline V gene are MNHNS and SASEGT. This CDR3 spans 15 amino acids. The CDR3 loop is CASSTQGLSNQPQHF.

The CDR3 reads CASSLVRQLNTGELFF. The V call is TRBV5-4, the J call TRBJ2-2. Germline lookup yields CDR1 SGHNT and CDR2 YYREEE (reference sequence). This CDR3 has 16 residues.